The 17 T cell receptor beta chains presented below share a single source sample, sequenced in a study of Graves' ophthalmopathy and Graves' hyperthyroidism. For repertoire sequencing, the TCR beta CDR3 regions were amplified from RNA transcripts. HTBI primers served in a first-round RT-PCR, which a second-round multiplex PCR followed. TCRdb analysed the multiplex PCR reads with MiXCR anew, one entry per CDR3 protein. The sample contains some 380,000 distinct CDR3 sequences, 15% to 17% of which appear only once. The source material was peripheral blood. All receptors come from a woman younger than 30 with stable Graves' hyperthyroidism.

A word on this clonotype: This clone may be a read error of a much larger clone one base away. The gene calls are TRBV7-2 and TRBJ1-6, with D maybe TRBD1 (5 bases). Germline V CDR1 and CDR2: SGHTA, FQGNSA. This CDR3 region has 13 residues. CDR3 protein: CASSRGGRSHLHF. CDR3 coding DNA: TGTGCCAGCAGCCGGGGGGGGAGGTCACACCTCCACTTT.

This clonotype was seen only a few times. CDR3 DNA sequence: TGCAGTGCTCGCGGACTAGCGGAGTCTACCGGGGAGCTGTTTTTT. It is translated as CSARGLAESTGELFF. This chain connects TRBV20-1 to TRBJ2-2; TRBD2 matches 10 bases. With V trimmed by 5 bases and J by 5 bases, 8 bases remained unmatched. This CDR3 comprises 15 residues. Germline CDR1 reads DFQATT; CDR2 reads SNEGSKA (reference sequence).

This clonotype was found many times. The gene calls are TRBV24-1 and TRBJ1-1, with TRBD1 identical over 7 bases. The J segment lost 2 bases and the V segment lost 9 bases, leaving 2 bases of the junction unmatched. This CDR3 comprises 12 residues. CDR1 is KGHDR, CDR2 SFDVKD, per germline. CDR3 loop: CATQGGNTEAFF. CDR3 coding DNA: TGTGCCACCCAGGGGGGCAACACTGAAGCTTTCTTT.

This clonotype was seen ten or more times. This chain joins TRBV6-5 and TRBJ1-2; TRBD1 matches 7 bases. Germline V lookup: CDR1 MNHEY, CDR2 SVGAGI. The CDR3 sequence is 16 residues long. V dropped 0 bases and J dropped 6; count of bases not matched to a gene: 10. CDR3 nucleotides: TGTGCCAGCAGTTACTCCCCTACCTTGACAGGGAATGGCTACACCTTC. It encodes CASSYSPTLTGNGYTF.

This clonotype was seen many times. V and J are TRBV12-3 or TRBV12-4 and TRBJ1-2; D gene unclear. The CDR3 is made up of 12 amino acids. V was shortened by 6 bases and J by 3 bases, with 8 bases between the two germline ends. CDR3 in amino acids: CASSSTHYGYTF. DNA of the CDR3: TGTGCCAGCAGCTCCACACACTATGGCTACACCTTC.

V and J are TRBV28 and TRBJ1-5; the D gene is possibly TRBD1 (6 bases). The CDR3 consists of 14 residues. Trimming pared 10 bases from V and 2 bases from J, leaving 15 bases between. CDR1 and CDR2 from the germline V gene are MDHEN and SYDVKM. The CDR3 bases are TGTGCCACAGACACCGGGACACGCAATCAGCCCCAGCATTTT. It is translated as CATDTGTRNQPQHF. Supplemented by reference TRBV28 and TRBJ1-5, the full variable domain reads DVKVTQSSRYLVKRTGEKVFLECVQDMDHENMFWYRQDPGLGLRLIYFSYDVKMKEKGDIPEGYSVSREKKERFSLILESASTNQTSMYLCATDTGTRNQPQHFGDGTRLSIL.

Details on this clonotype: A much larger clone differs from this one at a single base, so this may be a read error. This chain joins TRBV6-2 or TRBV6-3 and TRBJ1-5; the D gene is possibly TRBD1 (5 bases). The germline V gene encodes CDR1 MNHEY and CDR2 SVGEGT. This CDR3 comprises 15 residues. Written as DNA, the CDR3 is TGTACCAGCAGTTACGTAGGGACGAGCAATCAGCCCCAGCATTTT. It codes for CTSSYVGTSNQPQHF.

This clonotype was seen ten or more times. This chain links TRBV2 with TRBJ2-2; D might be TRBD2 (6 bases). From germline, CDR1 is SNHLY and CDR2 FYNNEI. This CDR3 is built from 17 residues. V was cut by 3 bases and J by 5 bases, with 19 bases left in between. The CDR3 spells CASSDRAGLAKTGELFF. CDR3 sequence (DNA): TGTGCCAGCAGTGATAGAGCGGGCCTCGCTAAAACCGGGGAGCTGTTTTTT.

This chain joins TRBV3-1 and TRBJ1-1, with TRBD1 matching 7 bases. The CDR3 runs to 15 residues. V dropped 4 bases and J dropped 1; count of bases not matched to a gene: 6. In germline, CDR1 is LGHDT, CDR2 YNNKEL (reference sequence). The CDR3 protein is CASSLFDRANTEAFF. CDR3 nucleotides: TGTGCCAGCAGCCTATTCGACAGGGCGAACACTGAAGCTTTCTTT.

A few counts support this clonotype. V gene TRBV12-3 or TRBV12-4 combines with J gene TRBJ1-1, with no clear D. V gave up 7 bases and J gave up 0 bases, with 12 bases separating them. The CDR3 consists of 14 residues. CDR3 amino acids: CASTKPEVNTEAFF. The CDR3 DNA reads TGTGCCAGCACAAAACCCGAAGTGAACACTGAAGCTTTCTTT.

In this sample, this clonotype turned up many times. J is TRBJ1-5 and V is TRBV6-1; D gene uncertain. Looked up from germline, CDR1 is MNHNS and CDR2 is SASEGT. CDR3 length equals 17 residues. Between the trimmed V and J ends, which lost 2 bases and 1 base, there was a span of 15 bases. CDR3 bases: TGTGCCAGCAGTGAATTTGGGGTAGCCTTGAGCAATCAGCCCCAGCATTTT. It yields the protein CASSEFGVALSNQPQHF.

This clonotype was picked up many times. This sequence joins TRBV12-3 or TRBV12-4 and TRBJ1-2; 7 positions agree with TRBD1. CDR3 length equals 13 residues. With 7 bases clipped from V and 4 bases from J, the junction kept 6 bases outside the gene matches. The CDR3 sequence: CASTTNRGYGYTF. The CDR3 region has the DNA TGTGCCAGCACCACGAACAGGGGCTATGGCTACACCTTC.

This chain uses TRBV7-9 with TRBJ1-2; D not resolved. Germline V gives CDR1 SEHNR, CDR2 FQNEAQ (reference sequence). V lost 5 bases, J lost 5 bases, and 15 bases lay in between. This CDR3 region has 14 residues. The CDR3 here is CASSTPKEWYGYTF. DNA of the CDR3: TGTGCCAGCAGCACGCCGAAGGAGTGGTATGGCTACACCTTC.

This clonotype came up many times. The chain has TRBV7-9 and TRBJ1-1; no definite D call. This CDR3 region has 12 residues. The germline V and J ends were trimmed by 5 bases and 5 bases, with 9 bases remaining between them. Per germline, CDR1 SEHNR and CDR2 FQNEAQ (reference sequence). DNA of the CDR3: TGTGCCAGCAGCCTTCGAGTGACTGAAGCTTTCTTT. This encodes CASSLRVTEAFF.

The chain joins TRBV11-3 to TRBJ1-1; unclear D gene. Between the trimmed V and J ends, which lost 5 bases and 1 base, there was a span of 11 bases. The CDR3 loop spans 14 amino acids. Germline V gene data show CDR1 as SGHNT and CDR2 as YENEEA. In nucleotides, the CDR3 is TGTGCCAGCAGCCCCGTCGGCGCGAACACTGAAGCTTTCTTT. It encodes CASSPVGANTEAFF.

This clonotype was observed many times. This chain connects TRBV20-1 to TRBJ1-1; TRBD1 aligns across 7 bases. This CDR3 has 13 residues. Germline V gene data show CDR1 as DFQATT and CDR2 as SNEGSKA (reference sequence). The trim removed 6 bases at V and 3 bases at J, leaving 7 bases unmatched. CDR3 residues: CSASRGSDTEAFF. In nucleotides, the CDR3 is TGCAGTGCCTCCAGGGGGTCCGACACTGAAGCTTTCTTT.

This clonotype was found many times. This chain connects TRBV7-3 to TRBJ2-5, with D possibly being TRBD2 (7 bases). The CDR3 runs to 13 residues. CDR1 and CDR2 (germline): SGHTA, FQGTGA. V lost 5 bases and J lost 4, with 11 bases in between. The CDR3: CASSPGGAETQYF. The CDR3 DNA reads TGTGCCAGCAGCCCGGGGGGCGCAGAGACCCAGTACTTC.